This T cell receptor (beta chain) is drawn from a study of control samples from healthy donors and cancer patients. Germline V gives CDR1 MNHNY, CDR2 SVGAGI (reference sequence). V was trimmed by 10 bases and J by 0 bases, leaving 12 bases between them. This CDR3 region has 14 residues. TCRdb's copy holds only in-frame clones and misses some; the assay was immunoSEQ multiplex PCR. The data contain 140,000 or so clones, around nine tenths of them singletons. This receptor was taken from a man aged 30 to 39 in good health. Sequencing was performed on blood. This sequence joins TRBV6-6 and TRBJ2-2, with D possibly being TRBD2 (5 bases). The CDR3 loop reads CATLDWTNTGELFF. The CDR3 bases are TGTGCCACCCTGGACTGGACGAACACCGGGGAGCTGTTTTTT.